This T cell receptor beta chain stems from a study of OX40 agonist ivuxolimab in advanced cancers. Study results and caveats: It was not determined which antigens were specifically recognized by the peripheral T cells that had undergone clonal expansion. The mean number of expanded clones was higher in CD8+ T cells than in CD4+.

In regard to this clone: Its antigen is not identified.

Sequenced by immunoSEQ multiplex PCR; TCRdb stores in-frame clones only, minus some. This table holds around 63,000 clones, nearly 95% found once. This specimen consisted of CD4+ or CD8+ T cells sorted from blood, obtained in a trial of the OX40 agonist ivuxolimab. This receptor was obtained from an adult with an advanced solid tumor such as melanoma, head and neck, liver or kidney cancer.

The CDR3 DNA follows: TGTGCCAGCAGTTCTCCGAAGGGTGGCGAGCAGTACTTC. Its protein product is CASSSPKGGEQYF. The chain links TRBV6-5 to TRBJ2-7; D ambiguous. V shed 4 bases and J shed 6 bases, with 13 bases lying between them. Germline V gene data show CDR1 as MNHEY and CDR2 as SVGAGI. The CDR3 sequence is 13 residues long.